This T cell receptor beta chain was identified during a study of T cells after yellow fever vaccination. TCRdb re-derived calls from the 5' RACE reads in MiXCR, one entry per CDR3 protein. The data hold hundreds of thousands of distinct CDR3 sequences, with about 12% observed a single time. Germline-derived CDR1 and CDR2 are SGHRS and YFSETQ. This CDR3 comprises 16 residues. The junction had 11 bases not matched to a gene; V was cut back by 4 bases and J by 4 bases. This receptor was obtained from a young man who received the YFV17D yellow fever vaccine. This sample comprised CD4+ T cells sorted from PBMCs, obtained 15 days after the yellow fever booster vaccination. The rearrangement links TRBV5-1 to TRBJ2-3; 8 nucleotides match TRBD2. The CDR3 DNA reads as TGCGCCAGCAGCAATTCTGTCGGGGGGGTCCCAGATACGCAGTATTTT. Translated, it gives CASSNSVGGVPDTQYF.